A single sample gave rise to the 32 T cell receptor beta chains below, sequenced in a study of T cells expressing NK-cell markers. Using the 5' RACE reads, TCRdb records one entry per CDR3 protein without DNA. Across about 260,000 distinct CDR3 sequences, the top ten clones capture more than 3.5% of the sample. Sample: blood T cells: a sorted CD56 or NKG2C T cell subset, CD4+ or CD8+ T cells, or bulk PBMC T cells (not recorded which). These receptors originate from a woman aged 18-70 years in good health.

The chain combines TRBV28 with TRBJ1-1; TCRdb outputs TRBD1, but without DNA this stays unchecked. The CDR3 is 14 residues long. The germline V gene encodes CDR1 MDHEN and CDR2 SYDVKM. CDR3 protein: CASSLLGARTEAFF.

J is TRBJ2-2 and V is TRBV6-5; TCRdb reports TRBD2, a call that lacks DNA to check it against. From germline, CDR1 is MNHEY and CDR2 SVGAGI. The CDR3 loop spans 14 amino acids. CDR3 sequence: CASSYGGEAGELFF.

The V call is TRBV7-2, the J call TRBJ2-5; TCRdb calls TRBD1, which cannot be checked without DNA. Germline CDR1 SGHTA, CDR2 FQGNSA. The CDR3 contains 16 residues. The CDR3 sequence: CASSLGQGKYQETQYF.

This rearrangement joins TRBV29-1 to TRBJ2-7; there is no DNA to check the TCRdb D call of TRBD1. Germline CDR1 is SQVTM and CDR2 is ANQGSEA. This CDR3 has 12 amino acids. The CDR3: CSASGASYEQYF.

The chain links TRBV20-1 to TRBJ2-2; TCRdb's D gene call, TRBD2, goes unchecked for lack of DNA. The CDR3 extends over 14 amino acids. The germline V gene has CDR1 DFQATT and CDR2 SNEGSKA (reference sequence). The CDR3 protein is CSARRGSSTGELFF.

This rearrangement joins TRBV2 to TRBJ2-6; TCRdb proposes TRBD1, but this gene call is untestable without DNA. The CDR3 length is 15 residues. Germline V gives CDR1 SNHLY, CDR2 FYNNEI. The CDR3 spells CASRGRSSGANVLTF. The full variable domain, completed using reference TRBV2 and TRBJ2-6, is EPEVTQTPSHQVTQMGQEVILRCVPISNHLYFYWYRQILGQKVEFLVSFYNNEISEKSEIFDDQFSVERPDGSNFTLKIRSTKLEDSAMYFCASRGRSSGANVLTFGAGSRLTVL.

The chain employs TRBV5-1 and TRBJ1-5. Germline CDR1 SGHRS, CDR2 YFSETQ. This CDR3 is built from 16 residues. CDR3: CASSLEAVHPKQPQHF.

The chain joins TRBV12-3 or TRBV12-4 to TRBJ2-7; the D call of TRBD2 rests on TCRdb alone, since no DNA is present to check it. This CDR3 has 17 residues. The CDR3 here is CASSRTGTSGSSYEQYF.

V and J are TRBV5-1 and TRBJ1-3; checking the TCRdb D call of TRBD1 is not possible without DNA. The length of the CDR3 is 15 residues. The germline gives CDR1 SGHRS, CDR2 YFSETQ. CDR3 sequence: CASTQGTNSGDTIYF.

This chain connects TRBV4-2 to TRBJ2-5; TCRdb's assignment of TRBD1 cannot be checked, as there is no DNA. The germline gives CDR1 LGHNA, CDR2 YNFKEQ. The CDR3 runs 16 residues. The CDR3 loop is CASSQTGHTGQETQYF.

CDR3 protein: CASTGQGAYNEQFF. The chain has TRBV5-1 and TRBJ2-1; checking the TCRdb D call of TRBD1 is not possible without DNA. The CDR3 totals 14 residues. From germline, CDR1 is SGHRS and CDR2 YFSETQ.

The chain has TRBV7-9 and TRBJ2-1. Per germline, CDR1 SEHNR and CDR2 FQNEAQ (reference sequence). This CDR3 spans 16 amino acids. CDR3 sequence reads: CASSLVGDRSYNEQFF.

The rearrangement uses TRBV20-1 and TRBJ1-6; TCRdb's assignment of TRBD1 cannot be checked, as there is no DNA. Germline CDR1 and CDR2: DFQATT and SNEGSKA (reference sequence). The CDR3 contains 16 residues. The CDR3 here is CSASRQGTSYNSPLHF.

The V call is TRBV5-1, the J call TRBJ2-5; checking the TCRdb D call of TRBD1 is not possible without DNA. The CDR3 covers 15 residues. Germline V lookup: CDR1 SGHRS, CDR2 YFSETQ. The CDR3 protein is CASSFAGDYQETQYF.

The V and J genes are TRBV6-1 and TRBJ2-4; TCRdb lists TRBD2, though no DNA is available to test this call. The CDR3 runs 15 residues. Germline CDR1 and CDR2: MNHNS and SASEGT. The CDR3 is CASRLTGGGQNIQYF.

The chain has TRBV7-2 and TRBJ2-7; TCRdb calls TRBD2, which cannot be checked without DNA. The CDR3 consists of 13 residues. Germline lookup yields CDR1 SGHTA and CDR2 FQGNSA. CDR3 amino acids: CASSLVSQNEQYF.

The CDR3 protein is CASSQERGLAPDTQYF. The V gene is TRBV4-3, the J gene TRBJ2-3; the D gene TCRdb calls, TRBD1, cannot be checked with no DNA. Germline CDR1 reads LGHNA; CDR2 reads YSLEER. The CDR3 is 16 residues long.

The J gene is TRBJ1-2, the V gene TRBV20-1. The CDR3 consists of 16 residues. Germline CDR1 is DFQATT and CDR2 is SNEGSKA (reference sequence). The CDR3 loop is CSARYRPGARGYGYTF.

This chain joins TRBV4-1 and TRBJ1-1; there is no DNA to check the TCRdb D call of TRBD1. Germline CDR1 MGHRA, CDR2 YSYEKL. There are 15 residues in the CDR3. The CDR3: CASSHPDRRNTEAFF.

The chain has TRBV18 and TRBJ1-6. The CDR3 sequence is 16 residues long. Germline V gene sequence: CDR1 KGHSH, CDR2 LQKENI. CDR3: CASSPRATEANSPLHF.

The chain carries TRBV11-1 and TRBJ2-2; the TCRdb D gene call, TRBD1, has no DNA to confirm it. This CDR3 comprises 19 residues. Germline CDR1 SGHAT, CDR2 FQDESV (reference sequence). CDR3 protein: CASSLLSRGAAVNTGELFF.

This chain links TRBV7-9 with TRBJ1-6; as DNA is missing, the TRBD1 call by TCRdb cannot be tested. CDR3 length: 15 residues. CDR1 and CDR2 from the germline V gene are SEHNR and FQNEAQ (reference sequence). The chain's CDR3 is CASSFGGAQNSPLHF.

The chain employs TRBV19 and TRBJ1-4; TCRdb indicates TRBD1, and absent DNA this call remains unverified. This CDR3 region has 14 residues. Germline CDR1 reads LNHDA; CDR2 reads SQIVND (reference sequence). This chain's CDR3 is CASSPGQGSGKLFF.

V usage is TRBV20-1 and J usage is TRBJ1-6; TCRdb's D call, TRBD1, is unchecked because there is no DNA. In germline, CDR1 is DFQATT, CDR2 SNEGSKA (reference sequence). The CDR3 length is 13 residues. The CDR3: CSARTGRNSPLHF.

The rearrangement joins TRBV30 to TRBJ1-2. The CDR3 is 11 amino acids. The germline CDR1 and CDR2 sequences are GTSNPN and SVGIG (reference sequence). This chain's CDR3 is CAWTEGYGYTF.

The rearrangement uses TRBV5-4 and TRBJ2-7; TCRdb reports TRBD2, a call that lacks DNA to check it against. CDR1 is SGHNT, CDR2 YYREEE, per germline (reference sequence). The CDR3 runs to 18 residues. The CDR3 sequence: CASSLEPSGSPLSYEQYF.

CDR3 in amino acids: CSVEDRLADEQFF. The rearrangement joins TRBV29-1 to TRBJ2-1; the D gene TCRdb calls, TRBD2, cannot be checked with no DNA. Per the germline V gene, CDR1 is SQVTM and CDR2 is ANQGSEA. This CDR3 is 13 amino acids long.

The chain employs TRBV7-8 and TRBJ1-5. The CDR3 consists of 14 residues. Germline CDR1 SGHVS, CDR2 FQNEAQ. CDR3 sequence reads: CASSPGGLNQPQHF.

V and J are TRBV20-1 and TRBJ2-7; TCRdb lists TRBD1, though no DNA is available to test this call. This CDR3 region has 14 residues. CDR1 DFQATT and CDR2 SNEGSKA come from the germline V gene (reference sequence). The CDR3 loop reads CSARPTGRAYEQYF.

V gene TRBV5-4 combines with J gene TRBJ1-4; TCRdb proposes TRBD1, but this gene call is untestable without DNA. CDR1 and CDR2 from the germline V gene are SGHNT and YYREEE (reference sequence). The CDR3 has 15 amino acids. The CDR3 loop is CASSLGTGTNEKLFF.

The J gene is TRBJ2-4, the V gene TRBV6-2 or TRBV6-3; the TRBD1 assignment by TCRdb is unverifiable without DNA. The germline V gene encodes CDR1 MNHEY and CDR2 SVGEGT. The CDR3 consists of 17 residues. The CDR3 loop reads CASSYSAGAGAKNIQYF.

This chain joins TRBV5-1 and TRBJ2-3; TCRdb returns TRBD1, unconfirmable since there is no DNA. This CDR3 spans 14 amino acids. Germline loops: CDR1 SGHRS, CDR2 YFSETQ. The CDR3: CASSLAGTDHTQYF.